The 9 T cell receptor beta chains given below trace back to one sample, sequenced in a study of cytomegalovirus exposure and HLA in healthy donors. PCR amplification relied on 60 Vbeta primers (plus 13 Jbeta primers). TCRdb's table, derived via immunoSEQ multiplex PCR, lists solely in-frame clones and lacks some. The data contain some 170,000 clones, approximately 80% of them singletons. Sequencing was carried out using PBMCs. The receptors stem from a man aged 18 to 35 in good health and CMV-seropositive.

CDR3 bases: TGTGCCAGCAGCGTGGGGGGGCTGAGTGAGCAGTTCTTC. This gives the protein CASSVGGLSEQFF. The V and J genes are TRBV9 and TRBJ2-1; TRBD2 is a possible D gene (7 bases). CDR3 length equals 13 residues. Between the trimmed V and J ends, which lost 2 bases and 9 bases, there was a span of 12 bases. Looked up from germline, CDR1 is SGDLS and CDR2 is YYNGEE.

The chain uses TRBV5-6 and TRBJ2-7; 8 nucleotides match TRBD1. Looked up from germline, CDR1 is SGHDT and CDR2 is YYEEEE. The CDR3 sequence is 15 residues long. After removal of 0 bases from V and 2 bases from J, the junction contained 4 bases not matched to a gene. DNA for the CDR3: TGTGCCAGCAGCTTGGGGACAGGGCAAACCTACGAGCAGTACTTC. Translation gives CASSLGTGQTYEQYF. Looking up the rest from reference TRBV5-6 and TRBJ2-7 gives the full variable domain: DAGVTQSPTHLIKTRGQQVTLRCSPKSGHDTVSWYQQALGQGPQFIFQYYEEEERQRGNFPDRFSGHQFPNYSSELNVNALLLGDSALYLCASSLGTGQTYEQYFGPGTRLTVT.

This clone has only a few counts. V is TRBV5-4 and J is TRBJ1-2; the D gene is possibly TRBD1 (5 bases). Germline CDR1 is SGHNT and CDR2 is YYREEE (reference sequence). This CDR3 comprises 14 residues. V was trimmed by 1 base and J by 8 bases, leaving 15 bases between them. The CDR3 reads CASSLYQGRGGYTF. The CDR3, as DNA: TGTGCCAGCAGCTTGTACCAGGGACGGGGGGGCTACACCTTC. The complete variable domain, with remaining parts taken from reference TRBV5-4 and TRBJ1-2, reads ETGVTQSPTHLIKTRGQQVTLRCSSQSGHNTVSWYQQALGQGPQFIFQYYREEENGRGNFPPRFSGLQFPNYSSELNVNALELDDSALYLCASSLYQGRGGYTFGSGTRLTVV.

The chain is built from TRBV6-5 and TRBJ1-1; a possible D gene is TRBD1 (6 bases). Germline V gene lookup returns CDR1 MNHEY and CDR2 SVGAGI. This CDR3 has 14 amino acids. V was pared by 1 base and J by 7 bases, with 13 bases between. The CDR3 region is CASSYWGRDVEAFF. The CDR3 DNA sequence: TGTGCCAGCAGTTACTGGGGGCGCGATGTTGAAGCTTTCTTT.

Only a few counts were recorded for this clone. The chain couples TRBV12-2 to TRBJ1-1; TRBD1 was called by the table and not checked on the DNA. TRBV12-2 is noted as a pseudogene. CDR3 length equals 13 residues. This CDR3 reads CASRLATGGEAFF. The CDR3, as DNA: TGTGCAAGTCGCTTAGCCACAGGGGGTGAAGCTTTCTTT.

This clone was observed a few times. This chain links TRBV2 with TRBJ1-5, with TRBD1 identical over 8 bases. V shed 6 bases and J 7 bases; nucleotides not matched to a gene: 5. The CDR3 contains 13 residues. Germline CDR1 and CDR2: SNHLY and FYNNEI. The CDR3 spells CASRSDRAQPQHF. The CDR3 DNA sequence: TGTGCCAGCAGATCGGACAGGGCACAGCCCCAGCATTTT.

This clone was detected only once. V gene TRBV6-5 combines with J gene TRBJ1-4; unclear D gene. Germline V CDR1 and CDR2: MNHEY, SVGAGI. The V and J ends lost 0 bases and 8 bases respectively, with 13 bases between them. The CDR3 length is 15 residues. The CDR3 region has the DNA TGTGCCAGCAGTTACTCTGGCGGCCCTAGGGAAAAACTGTTTTTT. This translates into CASSYSGGPREKLFF.

This sequence joins TRBV6-1 and TRBJ2-3; TRBD2 agrees at 10 bases. Germline lookup yields CDR1 MNHNS and CDR2 SASEGT. This CDR3 is built from 15 residues. The J segment lost 3 bases and the V segment lost 6 bases, leaving 6 bases of the junction unmatched. The CDR3 here is CASSASSGSTDTQYF. CDR3 in DNA: TGTGCCAGCAGCGCCTCTAGCGGGAGTACAGATACGCAGTATTTT.

J is TRBJ1-5 and V is TRBV6-6; a possible D gene is TRBD1 (6 bases). From germline, CDR1 is MNHNY and CDR2 SVGAGI (reference sequence). The CDR3 loop spans 13 amino acids. Trimming shortened V by 8 bases and J by 5 bases, and 13 bases separated the two germline ends. The CDR3 protein is CASLGTRDQPQHF. CDR3 nucleotide sequence: TGTGCCAGCCTGGGGACACGAGATCAGCCCCAGCATTTT.